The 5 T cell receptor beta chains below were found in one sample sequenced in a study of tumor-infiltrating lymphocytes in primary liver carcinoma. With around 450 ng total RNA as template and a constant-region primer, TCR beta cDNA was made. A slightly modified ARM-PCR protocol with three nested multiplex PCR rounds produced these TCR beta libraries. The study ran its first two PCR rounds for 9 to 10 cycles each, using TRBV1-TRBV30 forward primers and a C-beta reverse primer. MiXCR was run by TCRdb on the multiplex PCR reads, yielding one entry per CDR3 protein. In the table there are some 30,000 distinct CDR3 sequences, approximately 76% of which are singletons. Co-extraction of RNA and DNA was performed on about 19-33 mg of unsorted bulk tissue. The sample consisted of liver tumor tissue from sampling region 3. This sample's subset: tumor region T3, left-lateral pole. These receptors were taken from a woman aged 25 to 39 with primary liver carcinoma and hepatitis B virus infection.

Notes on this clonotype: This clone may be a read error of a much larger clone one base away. As DNA, the CDR3 is TGCGCCAGCAGTGTACAAAGCGGGTCCTACAAGCAGTACTTC. This sequence encodes CASSVQSGSYKQYF. The J gene is TRBJ2-7, the V gene TRBV10-2; maybe TRBD2 (6 bases). In germline, CDR1 is WSHSY, CDR2 SAAADI. The CDR3 covers 14 residues.

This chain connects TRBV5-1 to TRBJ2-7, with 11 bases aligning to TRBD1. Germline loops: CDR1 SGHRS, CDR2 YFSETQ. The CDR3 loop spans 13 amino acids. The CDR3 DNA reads TGCGCTGGCAGCTGGGACAGGGGGTACGAGCAGTACTTC. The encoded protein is CAGSWDRGYEQYF.

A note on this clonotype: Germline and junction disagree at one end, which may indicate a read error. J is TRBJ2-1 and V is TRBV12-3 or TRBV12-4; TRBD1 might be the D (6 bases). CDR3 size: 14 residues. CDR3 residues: CASSARQVCNEQFF. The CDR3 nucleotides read TGTGCCAGCAGTGCCCGACAGGTCTGCAATGAGCAGTTCTTT.

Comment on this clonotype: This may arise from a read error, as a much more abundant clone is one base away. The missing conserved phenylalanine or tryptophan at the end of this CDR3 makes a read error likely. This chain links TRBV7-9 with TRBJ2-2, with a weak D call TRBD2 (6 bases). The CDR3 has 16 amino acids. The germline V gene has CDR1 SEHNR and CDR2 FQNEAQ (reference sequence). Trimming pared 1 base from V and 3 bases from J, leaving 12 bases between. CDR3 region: CASSLVASVYTGELFS. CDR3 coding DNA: TGTGCCAGCAGCTTAGTAGCTAGCGTCTACACCGGGGAGCTGTTTTCT.

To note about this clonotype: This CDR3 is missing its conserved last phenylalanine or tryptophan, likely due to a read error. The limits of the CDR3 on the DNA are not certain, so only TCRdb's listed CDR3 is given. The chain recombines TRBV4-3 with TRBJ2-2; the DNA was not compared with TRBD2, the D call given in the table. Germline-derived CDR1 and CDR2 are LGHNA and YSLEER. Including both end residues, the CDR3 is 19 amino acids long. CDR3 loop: CASSVLAGGPRSNTGELSL.